This TCR beta chain was retrieved from a study of cytomegalovirus exposure and HLA in healthy donors listed by TCRdb under 2017. Turning to the overall study: According to an earlier analysis of 550 to 750 of the donors, about 179 million T cells yielded approximately 120 million unique TCR beta sequences and about 300 Gb of sequence data. Approximately 300 gigabases of sequencing data and 70 million to 100 million unique TCR sequences made up an early release that covered about 640 HLA-typed donors. Among the roughly 400 genotyped donors, 81% belonged to the genetic ancestry cluster associated with self-reported Caucasian donors. The aim of the study was to test whether cataloging public T cell receptors could identify signatures of past pathogen exposure. The study profiled the T cell repertoires of hundreds of subjects by immunosequencing and related them to cytomegalovirus serostatus. In addition to the first cohort of roughly 700 subjects, a separate validation cohort of 120 different subjects was used. To predict cytomegalovirus infection status, the study brought together high-throughput TCR immunosequencing, statistical association of individual TCRs with disease status, and machine learning. In a later analysis, previously published TCR beta repertoires from 550 to 700 donors were re-analyzed and high-resolution HLA genotyping was added so that TCR occurrence patterns could be studied. The later analysis used no new phenotypic data to find candidate immune exposures, relying instead on TCR beta sequences and their occurrence across donors. To decide whether each TCR beta V gene segment behaved as functional or pseudogenic, an earlier analysis of some 600 of the donors relied on high-throughput TCR beta sequencing. Alongside the repertoire data, information on donor age, sex, ethnicity and CMV serostatus was compiled. In a later genetic analysis, genome-wide SNP genotypes for about three fifths of the roughly 670 donors were used, and that subset was treated as a discovery cohort. Every discovery cohort repertoire had been produced on one sequencing platform. HLA typing covered class I and class II loci at four-digit resolution. Typing coverage varied by locus: 629-630 donors for A, B, C, DRB1 and DQB1; 522 for DQA1; over 600 for DPA1; roughly 470 for DPB1. Roughly five DR-DQ haplotypes were handled as single units for association and clustering, since linkage in the cohort was strong. Among a few hundred genotyped donors of the cohort, an average of around 240,000 unique TCR beta nucleotide sequences were sequenced per donor, roughly 20% of them non-productive. Study-wide findings and limitations: Because HLA typing was unavailable for some donors at each locus, only the typed subset was used in association tests. In a later analysis, most CMV-associated TCR beta chains were found to appear HLA-restricted, with HLA associations seemingly driven largely by CMV exposure. Because the 87-base-pair reads could not distinguish some IMGT-functional V segments, including TRBV6-2 and TRBV6-3, those segments were excluded. A later analysis reported that several top co-occurrence clusters appeared linked to parvovirus B19, influenza, CMV and Epstein-Barr virus. In a later analysis, HLA-associated TCR beta chains were found to be more clonally expanded and to have lower generation probabilities than equally common non-associated chains. The presence/absence analyses assumed that sequencing depth was roughly uniform across donors, and that assumption may not be true. Across donors, most TCR sequences were observed very rarely, whereas some public TCRs were present in many individuals. For the cohort, immune exposure information was limited to CMV serostatus. In a later genetic analysis, fewer N-insertions in productive TCRs were reported among donors in an Asian-associated ancestry cluster than the approximately 670-donor mean. Correlated functional status among segregating V segments might be attributable to linkage disequilibrium, but an unknown experimental factor could not be ruled out. Cytomegalovirus status was reported to be diagnosed by the classifier with high specificity and sensitivity in both the original and validation cohorts. In a later analysis, some 17,000 TCR beta sequences were associated with specific HLA alleles at a false discovery rate of 0.05. A further reported finding was that TCR beta sequences accurately predicted the HLA-A and HLA-B alleles for most subjects in the first cohort. In this cohort, only TCR beta chains were sequenced, and detectable features were limited by the absence of alpha or paired-chain data. In an earlier analysis of under 600 of the donors, most TCR beta V segments were observed in productive rearrangements about 87% or about 30% of the time, broadly matching IMGT annotations. Three of the identified cytomegalovirus-associated TCR beta chains were confirmed in vitro to be specific for cytomegalovirus antigens. In a later genetic analysis, a missense DCLRE1C variant was associated with V-gene and J-gene trimming of TCR beta chains, and the association was replicated in an independent cohort. The earlier analysis of some 540 of the donors excluded over 15 rarely observed V segments, including chromosome 9 orphons, because counts were too low. The authors suggested that the approach could potentially be generalized to other disease states and immunological phenotypes. Assigning TCR associations to individual alleles was difficult when HLA alleles, especially DR and DQ, strongly co-occurred. The sequencing pipeline was judged likely to have produced a cluster of highly shared sequence variants as a technical artifact. The study gave a list of some 150 TCR beta chains associated with cytomegalovirus. In a later analysis, the rate of TCR association differed among HLA loci, with DRB1 alleles having the most associated TCRs and HLA-C alleles having the fewest.

The germline V gene encodes CDR1 SGHRS and CDR2 YFSETQ. Between the V and J ends, shortened by 4 bases and 1 base respectively, the junction contains 17 bases. Its CDR3 holds 16 amino acids, cysteine through phenylalanine. This entry keeps only the CDR3 DNA: 48 bases, framed from base 1. Turning to this clone: Its target antigen remains unknown. Base qualities are not at hand, and no much larger clone is one base apart.

The cohort was made up of hundreds of healthy bone marrow donors. At the time of sampling, all cohort members were nominally healthy, though unrecorded immune exposures were likely present. The donor tested CMV seronegative and was one of the 352 seronegative cohort members. Each donor provided a peripheral blood sample, and peripheral blood mononuclear cells were used for TCR beta sequencing. The Qiagen DNeasy Blood Extraction Kit was used to extract genomic DNA from the blood cell samples. Receptor amplification or capture employed the immunoSEQ multiplex PCR assay. A mixture of 60 forward primers for TCR Vbeta segments and 13 reverse primers for TCR Jbeta segments was used in the multiplex PCR. The CDR3 region of rearranged TCR beta genes was amplified from genomic DNA with a multiplex PCR assay. The Illumina HiSeq System was used to sequence the amplified TCR beta libraries as 87-base-pair reads. The paper's processing steps were these. A later analysis tallied roughly 78 million unique TCR beta chains across the 700 or so repertoires, and some 12 million of those chains were shared by two or more donors. Raw reads were error-corrected and collapsed into unique sequences with a nearest-neighbor algorithm that merged closely related sequences to remove PCR and sequencing errors. CDR3 sequences were aligned to IMGT reference sequences to assign V, D and J gene segments. For a sequence to be retained, a match of at least six nucleotides to both a V gene segment and a J gene segment was required. Rearrangements were called productive when the CDR3 lacked stop codons and stayed in frame with V and J; all others were non-productive. Following IMGT convention, CDR3 was defined as the stretch from the second conserved V-encoded cysteine to the conserved J-encoded phenylalanine. The earlier analysis of about 570 of the donors excluded any sequence lacking an unambiguous match to a single V gene segment. An earlier analysis of approximately 590 of the donors classified V segments as functional when productive rearrangements were above 56.7% and as segregating when the standard deviation between donors was above 5%. To diagnose cytomegalovirus status from the catalog of TCR beta chain sequences, a statistical classification framework was built. A later analysis assigned V and J genes by comparing TCR nucleotide sequences with IMGT/GENE-DB human TR gene sequences. A later analysis assigned CDR3 sequences and most-parsimonious VDJ recombination scenarios with the TCRdist pipeline. In a later analysis, every TCR beta chain was defined by the combination of its CDR3 amino acid sequence and its V-gene family, and reads without a unique V-gene family were dropped. As a way to deal with suspected cross-contamination and a sequencing artifact, a later analysis dropped 450 to 600 nucleotide sequences that were highly shared and had low generation probability. For each public chain, a later analysis derived a clonal expansion index from normalized ranks of inferred template counts within each repertoire. Generation probabilities in a later analysis came from a VDJ recombination model fitted to out-of-frame rearrangements, and those results were checked against IGoR. A later analysis scored TCR-TCR, TCR-HLA and TCR-CMV co-occurrence with hypergeometric tests, applying a repertoire-size bias correction to TCR pairs. A later analysis estimated false discovery rates by permuting HLA or CMV assignments 20 times. In a later analysis, co-occurring TCRs were grouped using DBSCAN, and TCRdist sequence similarity was added for clustering within HLA-allele-positive subsets. Repertoires with fewer than 30,000 or more than 120,000 public chains were left out of co-occurrence clustering, as were five repertoires with anomalous nucleotide sharing. TCRdb mirrors the immuneACCESS table, restricted to in-frame sequences. Some clones are absent from its copies; in checked studies, under half trace to an unresolved V gene, and the reason for the others is unknown. V, J and clone size were drawn from that table, and D and trimming were deduced from the DNA. This sample has around 190,000 clones in its table, and roughly 86% of those were observed once. 1.5% to 2% of the sample lies in the top ten.

The sequence is built from TRBV5-1 and TRBJ2-5, with TRBD1 tentatively as D gene (5 bases match). The clonotype originates from a woman between 18 and 30 years old in good health and CMV-seronegative. The sequenced sample consisted of PBMCs. In nucleotide form, the sequence is TGCGCCAGCAGCACCCCATCCCCAGGGTTCCAAGAGACCCAGTACTTC. This gives the protein CASSTPSPGFQETQYF.